The source of this T cell receptor (beta chain) is a study of cytomegalovirus exposure and HLA in healthy donors. Study-level findings and limits: In a later analysis, first-cohort TCR clusters were found to tend to co-occur in the 130 or so validation repertoires. Reportedly, cytomegalovirus status was diagnosed with high sensitivity and specificity.

Germline V gene lookup returns CDR1 LNHDA and CDR2 SQIVND (reference sequence). The germline V and J ends were trimmed by 7 bases and 5 bases, with 20 bases remaining between them. The CDR3 loop spans 16 amino acids. On this clone itself: What it binds is not known.

Data came from immunoSEQ multiplex PCR; TCRdb stores just in-frame clones and leaves some out. The sample consists of some 170,000 clones, more than 75% of them appearing once. The gene calls are TRBV19 and TRBJ2-2; weak D call: TRBD2 (7 bases). The sequence came from a woman younger than 45 in good health and CMV-seronegative. The sequencing sample was made of PBMCs. Here the CDR3 DNA reads TGTGCCAGTAAGGGTTCGGGGGGCGCGTCTACCGGGGAGCTGTTTTTT. This codes for CASKGSGGASTGELFF.